This T cell receptor (beta chain) was sequenced during a study of metastatic and nonmetastatic thyroid tumors. At the level of the study: The authors compared repertoires across blood and tumor or nodule tissue from malignant and benign thyroid patients.

Nobody among the patients had been given any treatment before thyroid surgery. Authors' processing steps: The study took CDR3 differences across clinicopathological groups and made a distant-metastasis classifier for papillary thyroid cancer from them. TCRdb reprocessed the PCR reads via MiXCR. The V and J calls were determined by TCRdb, not by the authors. The sample consists of some 69,000 clones, approximately 14% of them appearing once. Study-wide results and limits: Versus benign nodules, malignant thyroid tumors reportedly had significantly higher TCR beta diversity, in blood and tumor.

This clone was detected many times. Antigen specificity is unknown. The CDR3 totals 15 residues. From germline, CDR1 is DFQATT and CDR2 SNEGSKA (reference sequence). After removal of 3 bases from V and 3 bases from J, the junction contained 10 bases not matched to a gene. Sample: blood. The rearrangement uses TRBV20-1 and TRBJ2-7, with 8 positions matching TRBD1. This sequence originates from a male donor with papillary thyroid cancer or a benign thyroid nodule (not recorded which). Some clones in this sample may be carry-over from other donors' samples. CDR3: CSASRVVGQGYEQYF. In DNA, the CDR3 is TGCAGTGCTAGCCGGGTGGTAGGACAGGGCTACGAGCAGTACTTC.